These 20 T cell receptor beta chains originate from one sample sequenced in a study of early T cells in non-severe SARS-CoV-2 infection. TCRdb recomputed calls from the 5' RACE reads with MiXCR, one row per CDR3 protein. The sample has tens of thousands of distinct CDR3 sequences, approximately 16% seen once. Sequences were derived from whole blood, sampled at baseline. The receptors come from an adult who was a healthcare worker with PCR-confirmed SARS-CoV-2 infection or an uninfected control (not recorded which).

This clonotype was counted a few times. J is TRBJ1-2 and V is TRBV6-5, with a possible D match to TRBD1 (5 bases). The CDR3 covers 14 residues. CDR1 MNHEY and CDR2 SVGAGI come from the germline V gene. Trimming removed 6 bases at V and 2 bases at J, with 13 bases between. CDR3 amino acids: CASRPRDGNYGYTF. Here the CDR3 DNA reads TGTGCCAGCAGACCCCGGGACGGCAACTATGGCTACACCTTC.

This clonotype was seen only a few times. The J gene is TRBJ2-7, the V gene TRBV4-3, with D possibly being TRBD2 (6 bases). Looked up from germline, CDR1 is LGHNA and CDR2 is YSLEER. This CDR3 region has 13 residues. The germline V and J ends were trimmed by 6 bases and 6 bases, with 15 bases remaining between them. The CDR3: CASRETSSGEQYF. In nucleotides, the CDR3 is TGCGCCAGCAGGGAGACTAGTTCAGGCGAGCAGTACTTC.

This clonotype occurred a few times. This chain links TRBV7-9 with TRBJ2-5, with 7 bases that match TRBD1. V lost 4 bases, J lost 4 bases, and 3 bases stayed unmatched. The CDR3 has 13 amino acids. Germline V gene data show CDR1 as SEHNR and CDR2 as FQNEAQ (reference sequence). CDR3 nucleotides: TGTGCCAGCAGCTGGGGACAGTCAGAGACCCAGTACTTC. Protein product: CASSWGQSETQYF.

This CDR3 is CASSVKAGEEQYF. The CDR3 bases are TGTGCCAGCAGCGTAAAAGCGGGAGAGGAGCAGTACTTC. This chain connects TRBV9 to TRBJ2-7, with 8 bases aligning to TRBD2. The germline V gene has CDR1 SGDLS and CDR2 YYNGEE. This CDR3 has 13 amino acids. The J segment lost 7 bases and the V segment lost 1 base, leaving 4 bases of the junction unmatched. The full variable domain, its missing parts supplied by reference TRBV9 and TRBJ2-7, is DSGVTQTPKHLITATGQRVTLRCSPRSGDLSVYWYQQSLDQGLQFLIQYYNGEERAKGNILERFSAQQFPDLHSELNLSSLELGDSALYFCASSVKAGEEQYFGPGTRLTVT.

Here the CDR3 DNA reads TGTGCCAGCAGGATGACAGGGGGCCATCAGCCCCAGCATTTT. Translated, it gives CASRMTGGHQPQHF. V gene TRBV6-6 combines with J gene TRBJ1-5, with TRBD1 matching over 10 bases. The CDR3 runs to 14 residues. Trimming took 6 bases from V and 5 from J; bases not matched to a gene: 4. Germline lookup yields CDR1 MNHNY and CDR2 SVGAGI (reference sequence).

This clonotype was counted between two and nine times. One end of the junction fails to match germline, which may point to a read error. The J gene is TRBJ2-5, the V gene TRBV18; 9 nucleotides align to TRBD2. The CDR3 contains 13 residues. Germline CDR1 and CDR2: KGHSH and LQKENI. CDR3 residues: CVSSRLAEETQYF. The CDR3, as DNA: TGTGTCAGCTCACGACTAGCGGAAGAGACCCAGTACTTC.

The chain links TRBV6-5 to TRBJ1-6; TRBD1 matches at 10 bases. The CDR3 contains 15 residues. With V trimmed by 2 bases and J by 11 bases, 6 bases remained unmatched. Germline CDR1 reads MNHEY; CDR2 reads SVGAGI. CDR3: CASSYGTGDGTPLHF. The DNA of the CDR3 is TGTGCCAGCAGTTACGGGACAGGGGATGGCACACCCCTCCACTTT.

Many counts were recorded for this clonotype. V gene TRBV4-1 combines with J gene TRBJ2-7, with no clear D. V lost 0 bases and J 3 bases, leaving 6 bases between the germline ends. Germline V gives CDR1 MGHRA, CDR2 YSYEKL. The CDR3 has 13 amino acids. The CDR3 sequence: CASSQEPYYEQYF. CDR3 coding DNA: TGCGCCAGCAGCCAAGAGCCCTACTACGAGCAGTACTTC.

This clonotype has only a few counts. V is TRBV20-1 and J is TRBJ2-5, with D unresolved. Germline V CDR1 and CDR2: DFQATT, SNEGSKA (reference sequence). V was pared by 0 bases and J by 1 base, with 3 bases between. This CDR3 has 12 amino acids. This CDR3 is CSAREFQETQYF. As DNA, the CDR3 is TGCAGTGCTAGAGAATTCCAAGAGACCCAGTACTTC.

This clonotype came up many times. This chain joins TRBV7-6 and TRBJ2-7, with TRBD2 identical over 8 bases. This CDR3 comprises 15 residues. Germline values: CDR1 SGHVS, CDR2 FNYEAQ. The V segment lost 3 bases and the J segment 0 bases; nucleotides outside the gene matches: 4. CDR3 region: CASSFGAGGSYEQYF. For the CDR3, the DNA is TGTGCCAGCAGCTTCGGGGCGGGAGGCTCCTACGAGCAGTACTTC.

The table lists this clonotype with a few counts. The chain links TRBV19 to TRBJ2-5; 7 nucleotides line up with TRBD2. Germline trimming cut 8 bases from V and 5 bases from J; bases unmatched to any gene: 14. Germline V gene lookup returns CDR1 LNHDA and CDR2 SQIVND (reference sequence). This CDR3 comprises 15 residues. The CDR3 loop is CASSSSAGAPETQYF. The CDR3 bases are TGTGCCAGTTCAAGTTCGGCGGGAGCCCCTGAGACCCAGTACTTC.

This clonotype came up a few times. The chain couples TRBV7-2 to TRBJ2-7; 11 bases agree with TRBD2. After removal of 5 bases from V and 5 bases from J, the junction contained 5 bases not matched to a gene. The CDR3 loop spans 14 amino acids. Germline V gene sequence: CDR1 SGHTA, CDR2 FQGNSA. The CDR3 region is CASSRLAGLDEQYF. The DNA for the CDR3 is TGTGCCAGCAGCCGACTAGCGGGACTCGACGAGCAGTACTTC.

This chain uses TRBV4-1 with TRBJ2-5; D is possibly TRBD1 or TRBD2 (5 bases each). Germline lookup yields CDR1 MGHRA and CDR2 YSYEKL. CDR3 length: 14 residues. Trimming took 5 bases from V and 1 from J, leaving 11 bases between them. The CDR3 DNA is TGCGCCAGCAGCTTGACAGCGGTCCAAGAGACCCAGTACTTC. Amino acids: CASSLTAVQETQYF.

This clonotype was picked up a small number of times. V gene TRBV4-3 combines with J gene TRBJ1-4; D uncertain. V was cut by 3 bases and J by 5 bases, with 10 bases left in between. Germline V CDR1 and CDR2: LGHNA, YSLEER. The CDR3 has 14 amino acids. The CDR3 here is CASSQGNRNEKLFF. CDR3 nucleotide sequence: TGCGCCAGCAGCCAGGGCAACAGAAATGAAAAACTGTTTTTT.

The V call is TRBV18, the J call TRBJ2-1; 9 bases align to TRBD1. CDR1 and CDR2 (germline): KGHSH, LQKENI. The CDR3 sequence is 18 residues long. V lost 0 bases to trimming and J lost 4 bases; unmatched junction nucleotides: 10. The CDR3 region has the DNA TGTGCCAGCTCACCACCAAATGGGGGACAGGGACCATACAATGAGCAGTTCTTC. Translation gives CASSPPNGGQGPYNEQFF.

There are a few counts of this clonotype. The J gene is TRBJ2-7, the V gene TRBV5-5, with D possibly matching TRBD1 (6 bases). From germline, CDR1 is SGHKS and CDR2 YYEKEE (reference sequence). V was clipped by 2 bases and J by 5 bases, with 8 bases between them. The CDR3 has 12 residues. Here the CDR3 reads CASSLQGHEQYF. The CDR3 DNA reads TGTGCCAGCAGCTTACAGGGCCACGAGCAGTACTTC.

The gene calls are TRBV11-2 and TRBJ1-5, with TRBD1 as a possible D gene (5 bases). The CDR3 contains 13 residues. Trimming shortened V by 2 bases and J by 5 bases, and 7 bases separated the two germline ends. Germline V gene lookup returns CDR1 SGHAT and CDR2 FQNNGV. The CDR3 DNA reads TGTGCCAGCAGCTTATCGGGGGATCAGCCCCAGCATTTT. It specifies CASSLSGDQPQHF.

CDR3 protein: CASSLEAGIYEQYF. CDR3 nucleotides: TGTGCCAGCAGCTTAGAGGCGGGCATCTACGAGCAGTACTTC. The V call is TRBV7-2, the J call TRBJ2-7; D possibly corresponds to TRBD2 (5 bases). The V end lost 1 base, the J end lost 3 bases, and 10 bases lay between the germline ends. The CDR3 has 14 residues. Germline loops: CDR1 SGHTA, CDR2 FQGNSA.

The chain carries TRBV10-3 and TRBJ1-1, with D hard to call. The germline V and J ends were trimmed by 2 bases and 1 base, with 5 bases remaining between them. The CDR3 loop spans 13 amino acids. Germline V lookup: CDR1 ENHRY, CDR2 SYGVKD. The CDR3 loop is CAISEGGNTEAFF. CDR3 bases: TGTGCCATCAGTGAGGGAGGGAACACTGAAGCTTTCTTT.

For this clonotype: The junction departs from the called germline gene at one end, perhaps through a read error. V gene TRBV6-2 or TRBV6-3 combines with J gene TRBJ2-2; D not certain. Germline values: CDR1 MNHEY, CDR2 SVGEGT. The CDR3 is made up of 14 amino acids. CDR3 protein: CASSYGQYTWELFF. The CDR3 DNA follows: TGTGCCAGCAGTTACGGCCAGTACACCTGGGAGCTGTTTTTT.